This T cell receptor (beta chain) was observed in a study of T cells after yellow fever vaccination. J was trimmed by 4 bases and V by 6 bases; bases with no gene match: 12. Germline-derived CDR1 and CDR2 are KGHSH and LQKENI. CDR3 size: 17 residues. TCRdb re-called the 5' RACE reads with MiXCR, one entry per CDR3 protein. The sample includes 550,000 or so distinct CDR3 sequences, around 21% of them seen just once. The sequences come from PBMCs, collected 15 days after the yellow fever booster vaccination. The rearrangement uses TRBV18 and TRBJ1-1; 12 nucleotides align to TRBD1. The TCR was taken from a man aged 30-40 years who received the YFV17D yellow fever vaccine. CDR3 in amino acids: CASSPGQGAVGTTEAFF. The CDR3 nucleotides are TGTGCCAGCTCCCCGGGACAGGGGGCGGTTGGTACCACTGAAGCTTTCTTT.